A single sample is the source of the 3 T cell receptor beta chains below, sequenced in a study of CD8 T cells in Susac syndrome. Random-hexamer reverse transcription was applied to about 0.5 to 1 ug RNA. MiXCR, applied by TCRdb to the immunoSEQ multiplex PCR reads, yields one record per CDR3 protein. Of 150,000 to 200,000 distinct CDR3 sequences in the sample, 93% are singletons; the top ten hold about 0.1%. The specimen was CD4+ T cells from PBMCs. All receptors come from a human donor in good health.

This chain joins TRBV29-1 and TRBJ1-4; tentatively, D is TRBD1 (6 bases). The CDR3 consists of 16 residues. Trimming left V 4 bases short and J 5 bases short, with 20 bases between. Germline assignment: CDR1 SQVTM and CDR2 ANQGSEA. CDR3 bases: TGCAGCGTTGGGGGGGCGAAGGAGGCGGCAAATGAAAAACTGTTTTTT. Protein: CSVGGAKEAANEKLFF.

The chain couples TRBV6-2 or TRBV6-3 to TRBJ1-2, with TRBD1 matching over 8 bases. The CDR3 contains 12 residues. The V and J ends lost 8 bases and 4 bases, in that order; junction bases with no gene match: 3. Per germline, CDR1 MNHEY and CDR2 SVGEGT. DNA of the CDR3: TGTGCCAGCGGGACAGGACCCTATGGCTACACCTTC. Encoded protein: CASGTGPYGYTF.

A single count supports this clonotype. The chain recombines TRBV27 with TRBJ1-6; weak D call: TRBD1 (5 bases). This CDR3 is built from 15 residues. The germline V gene encodes CDR1 MNHEY and CDR2 SMNVEV (reference sequence). V lost 5 bases to trimming and J lost 6 bases, with 14 bases between them. CDR3 sequence (DNA): TGTGCCAGCAGTATTCCCGGGACGGCTAATTCACCCCTCCACTTT. It translates to CASSIPGTANSPLHF.